The 10 T cell receptor beta chains in this list originate from one sample, sequenced in a study of CD8+ T cells in alopecia areata. Sequencing used cDNA as its template, made by extracting RNA and reverse transcribing it. Data came from immunoSEQ multiplex PCR; TCRdb stores just in-frame clones and leaves some out. The table shows 140,000 or so clones, with 40% to 65% occurring only once. Sequenced material: CD4+ T cells sorted from blood, taken at week 0. These receptors came from a human donor with alopecia areata.

The gene calls are TRBV29-1 and TRBJ2-1, with 7 bases lining up with TRBD1. Germline V gene sequence: CDR1 SQVTM, CDR2 ANQGSEA. The CDR3 length is 13 residues. Unmatched junction bases numbered 11, after V lost 7 bases and J lost 8 bases. The CDR3 DNA is TGCAGCGCCCTGACAGGGTCGGTCCATGAGCAGTTCTTC. Protein product: CSALTGSVHEQFF.

The chain uses TRBV4-2 and TRBJ2-3; TRBD2 aligns across 9 bases. V lost 4 bases, J lost 0 bases, and 2 bases stayed unmatched. CDR1 and CDR2 (germline): LGHNA, YNFKEQ. This CDR3 is 15 amino acids long. CDR3 sequence: CASSPLAGSTDTQYF. CDR3 bases: TGTGCCAGCAGCCCCCTAGCGGGGAGCACAGATACGCAGTATTTT.

V is TRBV7-2 and J is TRBJ2-7; 7 nucleotides match TRBD2. This CDR3 spans 14 amino acids. Germline CDR1 SGHTA, CDR2 FQGNSA. With 4 bases clipped from V and 1 base from J, the junction kept 4 bases outside the gene matches. The CDR3 is CASSSVGGSYEQYF. CDR3 nucleotide sequence: TGTGCCAGCAGCTCAGTGGGGGGGTCCTACGAGCAGTACTTC.

This clone showed up just a few times. The J gene is TRBJ1-1, the V gene TRBV30; D ambiguous. This CDR3 has 13 residues. Trimming shortened V by 8 bases and J by 0 bases, and 13 bases separated the two germline ends. Germline values: CDR1 GTSNPN, CDR2 SVGIG (reference sequence). In DNA form, the CDR3 reads TGTGCCAGTAGGCCGTCTATGAACACTGAAGCTTTCTTT. Its protein is CASRPSMNTEAFF.

This rearrangement joins TRBV5-1 to TRBJ2-1, with 10 bases matching TRBD2. This CDR3 contains 16 residues. In germline, CDR1 is SGHRS, CDR2 YFSETQ. V was pared by 4 bases and J by 4 bases, with 8 bases of the junction left unmatched. In nucleotides, the CDR3 is TGCGCCAGCAGCGTCCCACTAGCGGGACGTTACAATGAGCAGTTCTTC. Protein product: CASSVPLAGRYNEQFF.

The chain couples TRBV6-6 to TRBJ2-3; 8 nucleotides align to TRBD2. The CDR3 has 13 residues. Unmatched junction bases numbered 5, after V lost 6 bases and J lost 6 bases. Germline values: CDR1 MNHNY, CDR2 SVGAGI (reference sequence). The CDR3 coding sequence is TGTGCCAGCAGAGCGGGAGTCTCGGATACGCAGTATTTT. Translated, it gives CASRAGVSDTQYF.

The chain carries TRBV5-1 and TRBJ2-5; TRBD1 might be the D (6 bases). V gave up 0 bases and J gave up 4 bases, with 10 bases separating them. Germline lookup yields CDR1 SGHRS and CDR2 YFSETQ. This CDR3 has 14 residues. The CDR3 DNA sequence: TGCGCCAGCAGCTTGGAGGGCAGGGGAGAGACCCAGTACTTC. This encodes CASSLEGRGETQYF.

A few counts support this clone. The chain recombines TRBV27 with TRBJ2-5, with a weak D call TRBD2 (5 bases). V lost 5 bases and J 4 bases, leaving 17 bases between the germline ends. The CDR3 is made up of 15 amino acids. CDR1 MNHEY and CDR2 SMNVEV come from the germline V gene (reference sequence). Here the CDR3 reads CASSPRWGRGETQYF. CDR3 DNA: TGTGCCAGCAGTCCCCGTTGGGGTCGGGGAGAGACCCAGTACTTC.

V is TRBV7-2 and J is TRBJ2-7, with D hard to call. The CDR3 extends over 12 amino acids. V dropped 11 bases and J dropped 0 bases, with 11 bases sitting between them. The V gene's germline CDR1 is SGHTA and CDR2 FQGNSA. In DNA, the CDR3 is TGTGCCTCCGGACGGAACTCCTACGAGCAGTACTTC. Protein: CASGRNSYEQYF.

There are a few counts of this clone. Additional DNA sequences in this sample encode the identical CDR3. This sequence joins TRBV6-1 and TRBJ2-1, with unresolved D. The CDR3 has 11 residues. CDR1 and CDR2 from the germline V gene are MNHNS and SASEGT. Trimming cost V 6 bases and J 4 bases, with 4 bases left between them. The CDR3 region is CASSPYNEQFF. The CDR3, as DNA: TGTGCCAGCAGCCCGTACAATGAGCAGTTCTTC.